This TCR beta chain was sequenced during a study of vaccination and CD4 T cells after COVID-19. Regarding treatment: roughly 11-day PBMC culture with coronavirus spike peptide pools or control peptides (ViraFEST assay). This CDR3 is 14 amino acids long. CDR1 and CDR2 (germline): SGHDT, YYEEEE. Trimming removed 4 bases from V and 3 bases from J, with 13 bases in between. In the case of this clonotype: What it binds is unknown.

CD4+ T cells that had been cultured provided DNA sequenced with the Oncomine TCR Beta short-read assay. In TCRdb, the PCR reads were re-called with MiXCR into one record per CDR3 protein. Of 9,500 to 12,000 distinct CDR3 sequences listed, 35% to 50% are singletons. The genes are TRBV5-6 and TRBJ2-5, with unresolved D. The clonotype comes from a human donor who had recovered from COVID-19. The sequenced sample was CD4+ T cells from blood, cultured in vitro. The DNA of the CDR3 is TGTGCCAGCAGCCCCCTAAGAGCTAAAGAGACCCAGTACTTC. This gives the protein CASSPLRAKETQYF.